The clone carrying this TCR beta chain showed up just a few times. The data were obtained in a study of T cells in Graves' hyperthyroidism and ophthalmopathy. The source material, RNA transcripts, was used to amplify TCR beta CDR3 regions. The HTBI primer set was used in a first-round RT-PCR of the TCR CDR3. TCRdb independently ran MiXCR on the multiplex PCR reads; one entry per CDR3 protein. The table includes almost 350,000 distinct CDR3 sequences, about a sixth detected once. Germline-derived CDR1 and CDR2 are SGHKS and YYEKEE (reference sequence). This CDR3 spans 15 amino acids. The V end was cut by 3 bases, the J end by 5 bases, with 17 bases between. With duration under 3 months, ophthalmopathy was active: Clinical Activity Score at least 3, NOSPECS at least 4. Based on clinical symptoms, serum thyroxine and TRAb, thyroid ultrasound and orbital computed tomography, diagnoses were reached. It was around 10 ml of fresh peripheral blood that supplied the PBMCs.

Sequenced material: blood. This chain links TRBV5-5 with TRBJ1-1; no definite D call. The origin of this receptor is a woman aged 40 to 50 with Graves' ophthalmopathy. The CDR3 DNA reads TGTGCCAGCAGCTCTTCGGGGTTACAATTAACTGAAGCTTTCTTT. Its translation is CASSSSGLQLTEAFF.